The following is a T cell receptor beta chain sequence with its context. Germline V gene sequence: CDR1 MNHEY, CDR2 SMNVEV (reference sequence). After removal of 8 bases from V and 5 bases from J, the junction contained 7 bases not matched to a gene. The CDR3 consists of 13 residues. Methods used by the authors: Owing to the provision of junction-only sequences devoid of quality scores by immunoSEQ, filtering differed. Clones were read by immunoSEQ multiplex PCR, and TCRdb kept only the in-frame ones, dropping some. The V and J calls and clone size are taken from that table; D and trimming were inferred from the DNA. Of about 960,000 clones in the sample, 76% were seen once. The data stem from a study of shared clonotypes between healthy human individuals. Study summary: Each donor's CD4 naive and CD4 memory cells filled three plates apiece, CD8 naive two, and CD8 memory one.

Each of the donors was a healthy adult who was HIV-negative and had not had a recent acute infection or vaccination. The TCR was taken from a man aged 18 to 35 in good health. The rearrangement uses TRBV27 and TRBJ1-1; TRBD1 matches 8 bases. Source material: memory CD4+ T cells sorted from blood. The sample's subset: CD45RA-negative fraction. CDR3 nucleotide sequence: TGTGCCAGCGGAAGGACAGGGTTAACTGAAGCTTTCTTT. It translates to CASGRTGLTEAFF.